The entry that follows covers one T cell receptor (beta chain) sequence. The sample comes from a study of blood T cell repertoires in COVID-19. Across the whole study: COVID-19 samples collected from the United States, Italy and Spain covered acute and convalescent phases.

V lost 5 bases, J lost 4 bases, and 14 bases stayed unmatched. There are 17 residues in the CDR3. Germline lookup yields CDR1 SNHLY and CDR2 FYNNEI. Clones were read by immunoSEQ multiplex PCR, and TCRdb kept only the in-frame ones, dropping some. The table includes about 320,000 clones, 85% to 95% detected once. The sequencing input was PBMCs or T cells enriched from blood (not recorded which). This receptor was identified in a woman aged 25 to 45 who had been exposed to COVID-19. This sequence joins TRBV2 and TRBJ2-1; 7 nucleotides agree with TRBD1. The CDR3 here is CASSQGVGQEIYNEQFF. CDR3 sequence (DNA): TGTGCCAGCAGTCAGGGGGTCGGACAGGAGATATACAATGAGCAGTTCTTC.